This paragraph reports one T cell receptor (beta chain). The V gene's germline CDR1 is SGHAT and CDR2 FQNNGV. The CDR3 contains 17 residues. Trimming left V 5 bases short and J 2 bases short, with 18 bases between. The data were taken from a study of blood T cell repertoires in COVID-19. Study information: COVID-19 samples from acute and convalescent phases originated in the United States, Italy and Spain. Nucleic acid was either cDNA or gDNA, and it came from T cells, B-cell-depleted T cells, or PBMCs.

In the original workflow: From reference gene primer amplification, estimates of nucleated cell counts were derived. Clones were read by immunoSEQ multiplex PCR, and TCRdb kept only the in-frame ones, dropping some. The DNA gave D and trimming, while V, J and clone size come from that table. This table holds about 170,000 clones, 65% to 85% found once. The TCR comes from a man between 65 and 85 years old with active or convalescent COVID-19. J is TRBJ1-4 and V is TRBV11-2; D is possibly TRBD1 (6 bases). The sequencing input was peripheral blood. In DNA, the CDR3 is TGTGCCAGCAGCGGCAGGCCCCGGGGGGCGACTAATGAAAAACTGTTTTTT. Its protein is CASSGRPRGATNEKLFF.